This TCR beta chain originates from a study of T cell repertoires in cytomegalovirus infection. Study as a whole: The public TCR beta signatures pointed to both CMV infection and matching HLA type. Study outcomes and limitations: Adding up the frequency of public TCR beta families identified people who carried CMV plus the relevant HLA.

The CDR3 has 9 residues. From germline, CDR1 is MNHEY and CDR2 SVGEGT. Trimming left V 6 bases short and J 12 bases short, with 9 bases between. A single record per CDR3 protein comes from TCRdb applying MiXCR to the reads. This table holds roughly 500,000 distinct CDR3 sequences, more than 30% found once. This clonotype was picked up one time. As yet, its antigen is unknown. This sequence originates from a human donor in good health (CMV status not recorded). Some clones in this sample may be carry-over from other donors' samples. This material consisted of cultured PBMCs, taken from culture after CMV antigen stimulation. This chain joins TRBV6-2 or TRBV6-3 and TRBJ2-7; unclear D gene. This chain's CDR3 is CASRDRTYV. The CDR3 bases are TGTGCCAGCAGGGACCGCACGTACGTC.